The 3 T cell receptor beta chains listed next were all sequenced from one sample in a study of blood T cell repertoires in COVID-19. Assay: immunoSEQ multiplex PCR; the TCRdb copy retains only in-frame clones and omits some. The data contain about 170,000 clones, 84% of them seen just once; the ten biggest clones take up approximately 7.7%. Sequenced material: peripheral blood. The receptors shown here come from a middle-aged man who had recovered from COVID-19.

The chain combines TRBV6-2 or TRBV6-3 with TRBJ2-1; possibly TRBD2 for D (5 bases). The CDR3 spans 14 residues. Germline V gene lookup returns CDR1 MNHEY and CDR2 SVGEGT. The V gene lost 2 bases and the J gene lost 7 bases, with 12 bases spanning the gap. The CDR3: CASSYGGFRNEQFF. CDR3 nucleotides: TGTGCCAGCAGTTACGGCGGGTTTAGGAATGAGCAGTTCTTC.

J is TRBJ2-3 and V is TRBV2; D is perhaps TRBD2 (7 bases). In germline, CDR1 is SNHLY, CDR2 FYNNEI. CDR3 length: 16 amino acids. CDR3 region: CASNPPRGANTDTQYF. The DNA for the CDR3 is TGTGCTTCGAATCCCCCCCGGGGGGCGAACACAGATACGCAGTATTTT. Supplemented by reference TRBV2 and TRBJ2-3, the full variable domain reads EPEVTQTPSHQVTQMGQEVILRCVPISNHLYFYWYRQILGQKVEFLVSFYNNEISEKSEIFDDQFSVERPDGSNFTLKIRSTKLEDSAMYFCASNPPRGANTDTQYFGPGTRLTVL.

This chain links TRBV11-3 with TRBJ2-1; D is unresolved. Germline V CDR1 and CDR2: SGHNT, YENEEA. Trimming shortened V by 6 bases and J by 7 bases, and 16 bases separated the two germline ends. CDR3 size: 14 residues. The CDR3 bases are TGTGCCAGCAGTTTGTTGGGCACCGGTAATGAGCAGTTCTTC. It specifies CASSLLGTGNEQFF.